This T cell receptor (beta chain) is drawn from a study of naive and memory T cell subsets. Study-level findings and limits: Especially in CD8 cells, naive repertoires contained a few larger clonotypes, possibly CD45RA-re-expressing memory cells.

An equimolar mix of two oligonucleotides served as the beta constant-region primer for TRBC1 and TRBC2. Nested alpha and beta constant-region primers with the SP2 primer drove four PCR rounds on ligated cDNA. TCRdb re-called the UMI-ligation and nested PCR reads with MiXCR, one entry per CDR3 protein. The data show 98,000 or so distinct CDR3 sequences, with around 11% seen just once and around 0.13% held by the top ten. A word on this clonotype: Its antigen is as yet unknown.

Cells stained for CD3, CD4, CD8, CD45RA and CD27 were sorted into four subsets. The germline CDR1 and CDR2 sequences are KGHSH and LQKENI. The CDR3 covers 15 residues. Trimming took off 4 bases at V and 2 bases at J, with 13 bases between the two ends. The sequence was obtained from a human donor in good health. The sample was naive CD4+ T cells from blood. V is TRBV18 and J is TRBJ2-3, with D tentatively TRBD1 or TRBD2 (6 bases each). The CDR3 sequence: CASSRGGSNTDTQYF. In nucleotides, the CDR3 is TGTGCCAGCTCACGAGGGGGGTCAAACACAGATACGCAGTATTTT.